The rows below give T cell receptor beta chains drawn from one sample of a study of cytomegalovirus exposure and HLA in healthy donors. This table comes from immunoSEQ multiplex PCR, and its TCRdb copy is limited to in-frame clones, with some not included. The table includes approximately 90,000 clones, approximately 96% detected once. Sequencing was carried out using PBMCs. The source is a man between 18 and 29 years old in good health and CMV-seronegative. Each CDR3 is given with its conserved first and last residue. A D gene is named only where the DNA matches it firmly. The listing skips clone size in some rows; elsewhere it reads once, few, many or a size class.

v_gene: TRBV28
abundance: .
j_gene: TRBJ1-2
len: 15
d_gene: .
CDR3nt: TGTGCCAGCAGTCTCCCGGGGGGGCGCCTCTATGGCTACACCTTC
CDR3aa: CASSLPGGRLYGYTF

v_gene: TRBV6-6
abundance: .
j_gene: TRBJ1-2
len: 13
d_gene: TRBD1
CDR3nt: TGTGCCAGCGGACAGGAGAACAACTATGGCTACACCTTC
CDR3aa: CASGQENNYGYTF

v_gene: TRBV7-9
abundance: .
j_gene: TRBJ2-2
len: 14
d_gene: .
CDR3nt: TGTGCCAGCAGTTTCGGACTTCACACCGGGGAGCTGTTTTTT
CDR3aa: CASSFGLHTGELFF

v_gene: TRBV27
abundance: .
j_gene: TRBJ2-5
len: 17
d_gene: TRBD1
CDR3nt: TGTGCCAGCAGTTTAACTGGACAGGGAAAGTACCAAGAGACCCAGTACTTC
CDR3aa: CASSLTGQGKYQETQYF

v_gene: TRBV6-5
abundance: .
j_gene: TRBJ2-1
len: 13
d_gene: .
CDR3nt: TGTGCCAGCAGTTACCCAGGGGATTATGAGCAGTTCTTC
CDR3aa: CASSYPGDYEQFF

v_gene: TRBV28
abundance: .
j_gene: TRBJ1-4
len: 14
d_gene: TRBD1
CDR3nt: TGTGCCAGCAACCCACAGGGGACTAATGAAAAACTGTTTTTT
CDR3aa: CASNPQGTNEKLFF

v_gene: TRBV27
abundance: .
j_gene: TRBJ2-3
len: 17
d_gene: TRBD2
CDR3nt: TGTGCCAGCAGTTTTGATGTCCGGGAGGGAGTAGCAGATACGCAGTATTTT
CDR3aa: CASSFDVREGVADTQYF

v_gene: TRBV7-9
abundance: .
j_gene: TRBJ2-1
len: 16
d_gene: TRBD1
CDR3nt: TGTGCCAGCAGCTTCGCCCGGGACAGCCTGTACAATGAGCAGTTCTTC
CDR3aa: CASSFARDSLYNEQFF

v_gene: TRBV2
abundance: .
j_gene: TRBJ2-3
len: 15
d_gene: TRBD2
CDR3nt: TGTGCCAGCAGATCGTCTAGCGGGAGCACAGATACGCAGTATTTT
CDR3aa: CASRSSSGSTDTQYF

v_gene: TRBV9
abundance: .
j_gene: TRBJ2-3
len: 15
d_gene: TRBD2
CDR3nt: TGTGCCAGCAGCGTAGCGGGGACTAGCCCAGATACGCAGTATTTT
CDR3aa: CASSVAGTSPDTQYF

v_gene: TRBV27
abundance: .
j_gene: TRBJ1-3
len: 15
d_gene: .
CDR3nt: TGTGCCAGCATGTGGACAGCCTACTCTGGAAACACCATATATTTT
CDR3aa: CASMWTAYSGNTIYF

v_gene: TRBV4-1
abundance: .
j_gene: TRBJ2-1
len: 14
d_gene: .
CDR3nt: TGCGCCAGCAGCCCCCGGGTCCTCACCGGTGAGCAGTTCTTC
CDR3aa: CASSPRVLTGEQFF

v_gene: TRBV29-1
abundance: .
j_gene: TRBJ1-1
len: 11
d_gene: TRBD1
CDR3nt: TGCAGCGTCGAAGGACAGGACCTGGCTTTCTTT
CDR3aa: CSVEGQDLAFF

v_gene: TRBV5-1
abundance: .
j_gene: TRBJ1-3
len: 17
d_gene: TRBD1
CDR3nt: TGCGCCAGCAGCTTGGAGGGGACAGGCCTCTCTGGAAACACCATATATTTT
CDR3aa: CASSLEGTGLSGNTIYF

v_gene: TRBV27
abundance: .
j_gene: TRBJ2-3
len: 15
d_gene: TRBD2
CDR3nt: TGTGCCAGCAGTCGGGGCGGAGCGGGAGTAAATACGCAGTATTTT
CDR3aa: CASSRGGAGVNTQYF

v_gene: TRBV4-3
abundance: .
j_gene: TRBJ1-5
len: 16
d_gene: .
CDR3nt: TGCGCCAGCAGCCAAGATCGGGCTCTCCGGGGTCAGCCCCAGCATTTT
CDR3aa: CASSQDRALRGQPQHF

v_gene: TRBV19
abundance: .
j_gene: TRBJ2-2
len: 16
d_gene: TRBD2
CDR3nt: TGTGCCAGTAGTGCGGGGACTAGCGGGAGAGCCGGGGAGCTGTTTTTT
CDR3aa: CASSAGTSGRAGELFF

v_gene: TRBV7-6
abundance: .
j_gene: TRBJ2-7
len: 18
d_gene: .
CDR3nt: TGTGCCAGCAGCTTAGCCCTTCCTGACAGCGGGTCTGGGGACGAGCAGTACTTC
CDR3aa: CASSLALPDSGSGDEQYF

v_gene: TRBV5-8
abundance: .
j_gene: TRBJ1-1
len: 15
d_gene: .
CDR3nt: TGTGCCAGCAGCAAGGCAGGGGTTATGAACACTGAAGCTTTCTTT
CDR3aa: CASSKAGVMNTEAFF

v_gene: TRBV28
abundance: .
j_gene: TRBJ2-7
len: 14
d_gene: .
CDR3nt: TGTGCCAGCAGTTTTCCCAGGTCCAGCTACGAGCAGTACTTC
CDR3aa: CASSFPRSSYEQYF

v_gene: TRBV6-5
abundance: .
j_gene: TRBJ2-1
len: 15
d_gene: .
CDR3nt: TGTGCCAGCAGTTACAGACTAAGTGGCTCGGGTGAGCAGTTCTTC
CDR3aa: CASSYRLSGSGEQFF

v_gene: TRBV7-9
abundance: once
j_gene: TRBJ1-2
len: 11
d_gene: .
CDR3nt: TGTGCCAGCAGCCCAGGCCCTTTCCTCACCTTC
CDR3aa: CASSPGPFLTF

v_gene: TRBV11-2
abundance: .
j_gene: TRBJ2-5
len: 15
d_gene: TRBD1
CDR3nt: TGTGCCAGCAGCACGTACAGGGGGCGCGGTGAGACCCAGTACTTC
CDR3aa: CASSTYRGRGETQYF

v_gene: TRBV19
abundance: .
j_gene: TRBJ1-5
len: 15
d_gene: .
CDR3nt: TGTGCCAGTAGTATTTATATCGTTAGCAATCAGCCCCAGCATTTT
CDR3aa: CASSIYIVSNQPQHF

v_gene: TRBV19
abundance: .
j_gene: TRBJ1-1
len: 15
d_gene: TRBD1
CDR3nt: TGTGCCAGTAGTTGGCTAGGGGGCCTGAGAACTGAAGCTTTCTTT
CDR3aa: CASSWLGGLRTEAFF

v_gene: TRBV6-5
abundance: .
j_gene: TRBJ2-1
len: 13
d_gene: TRBD2
CDR3nt: TGTGCCAGCAGTTACAGGCGGGAGGCCGTACAGTTCTTC
CDR3aa: CASSYRREAVQFF

v_gene: TRBV9
abundance: .
j_gene: TRBJ1-2
len: 13
d_gene: TRBD1
CDR3nt: TGTGCCAGCAGTTTACAGGGGAACTATGGCTACACCTTC
CDR3aa: CASSLQGNYGYTF

v_gene: TRBV18
abundance: .
j_gene: TRBJ2-1
len: 15
d_gene: TRBD1
CDR3nt: TGTGCCAGCTCACCAGAGGGGGCTCCCCGCAATGAGCAGTTCTTC
CDR3aa: CASSPEGAPRNEQFF

v_gene: TRBV28
abundance: .
j_gene: TRBJ2-7
len: 15
d_gene: TRBD1
CDR3nt: TGTGCCAGCAGTTTTGGAGACAGGGGGTACCGGGAGCAGTACTTC
CDR3aa: CASSFGDRGYREQYF

v_gene: TRBV6-6
abundance: .
j_gene: TRBJ1-1
len: 14
d_gene: TRBD1
CDR3nt: TGTGCCGGGGGTGGACAGGCCCCTATGGGGAAAGCTTTCTTT
CDR3aa: CAGGGQAPMGKAFF

v_gene: TRBV4-3
abundance: once
j_gene: TRBJ1-1
len: 16
d_gene: TRBD1
CDR3nt: TGCGCCAGCAGCCAAGATTACGGACAGGAGAACACTGAAGCTTTCTTT
CDR3aa: CASSQDYGQENTEAFF

v_gene: TRBV7-2
abundance: .
j_gene: TRBJ1-1
len: 12
d_gene: .
CDR3nt: TGTGCCAGCAGCCCCGGGGGAATTGAAGCTTTCTTT
CDR3aa: CASSPGGIEAFF

v_gene: TRBV7-9
abundance: .
j_gene: TRBJ2-3
len: 17
d_gene: .
CDR3nt: TGTGCCAGCAGCTTAAGGCGAGTAGGCGGCGTCACAGATACGCAGTATTTT
CDR3aa: CASSLRRVGGVTDTQYF

v_gene: TRBV5-1
abundance: .
j_gene: TRBJ2-3
len: 13
d_gene: .
CDR3nt: TGCGCCACCAGGGGCCTGAGGGCAGATACGCAGTATTTT
CDR3aa: CATRGLRADTQYF

v_gene: TRBV6-1
abundance: .
j_gene: TRBJ1-5
len: 14
d_gene: .
CDR3nt: TGTGCCAGCATTAGATCAGGTGTTAATCAGCCCCAGCATTTT
CDR3aa: CASIRSGVNQPQHF

v_gene: TRBV19
abundance: .
j_gene: TRBJ1-5
len: 14
d_gene: .
CDR3nt: TGTGCCAGTCGATTAGCGGGGGGCAGTCAGCCCCAGCATTTT
CDR3aa: CASRLAGGSQPQHF

v_gene: TRBV29-1
abundance: .
j_gene: TRBJ2-7
len: 14
d_gene: TRBD1
CDR3nt: TGCAGCGTTGAAGCCCGGGACAGCCCCTACGAGCAGTACTTC
CDR3aa: CSVEARDSPYEQYF

v_gene: TRBV11-2
abundance: .
j_gene: TRBJ1-1
len: 16
d_gene: .
CDR3nt: TGTGCCAGCAGCTTAACTCAGGACAACATGAACACTGAAGCTTTCTTT
CDR3aa: CASSLTQDNMNTEAFF

v_gene: TRBV19
abundance: .
j_gene: TRBJ1-1
len: 15
d_gene: TRBD1
CDR3nt: TGTGCCAGTAGTTTCCGACAGGGGGGGAACACTGAAGCTTTCTTT
CDR3aa: CASSFRQGGNTEAFF

v_gene: TRBV27
abundance: .
j_gene: TRBJ1-2
len: 15
d_gene: .
CDR3nt: TGTGCCAGCAGCCCGGTGGCGGCTGGGAGCTATGGCTACACCTTC
CDR3aa: CASSPVAAGSYGYTF

v_gene: TRBV27
abundance: .
j_gene: TRBJ1-1
len: 13
d_gene: .
CDR3nt: TGTGCCAGCAGTTCCATTGAGTTCGCTGAAGCTTTCTTT
CDR3aa: CASSSIEFAEAFF

v_gene: TRBV19
abundance: .
j_gene: TRBJ2-1
len: 13
d_gene: TRBD2
CDR3nt: TGTGCCAGTAGCCCAGCGGGAGGCAATGAGCAGTTCTTC
CDR3aa: CASSPAGGNEQFF

v_gene: TRBV5-1
abundance: .
j_gene: TRBJ1-1
len: 15
d_gene: .
CDR3nt: TGCGCCAGCAGATCCGAGGGAGCAGGGGTTTTTGAAGCTTTCTTT
CDR3aa: CASRSEGAGVFEAFF

v_gene: TRBV10-3
abundance: .
j_gene: TRBJ2-5
len: 16
d_gene: .
CDR3nt: TGTGCCATCAGTGACCCAGGGGAAGCGGCTCAAGAGACCCAGTACTTC
CDR3aa: CAISDPGEAAQETQYF

v_gene: TRBV10-3
abundance: once
j_gene: TRBJ1-2
len: 20
d_gene: TRBD1
CDR3nt: TGTGCCATCAGTGAGTCCGGACGGGCGGACAGGGGGCTTTTTTACTATGGCTACACCTTC
CDR3aa: CAISESGRADRGLFYYGYTF

v_gene: TRBV19
abundance: .
j_gene: TRBJ2-2
len: 14
d_gene: .
CDR3nt: TGTGCCAGTAGTATTCCGGGGGTTACCGGGGAGCTGTTTTTT
CDR3aa: CASSIPGVTGELFF

v_gene: TRBV5-4
abundance: .
j_gene: TRBJ2-1
len: 13
d_gene: .
CDR3nt: TGTGCCAGCAGCTTGGGCCCTTTAGAGGAGCAGTTCTTC
CDR3aa: CASSLGPLEEQFF

v_gene: TRBV5-1
abundance: .
j_gene: TRBJ1-2
len: 15
d_gene: TRBD1
CDR3nt: TGCGCCAGCAGCTTTGAAGGGGGCAAGGGGTATGGCTACACCTTC
CDR3aa: CASSFEGGKGYGYTF

v_gene: TRBV6-5
abundance: .
j_gene: TRBJ2-1
len: 13
d_gene: .
CDR3nt: TGTGCCAGCAGTTACGGGCCGTACAATGAGCAGTTCTTC
CDR3aa: CASSYGPYNEQFF

v_gene: TRBV2
abundance: .
j_gene: TRBJ2-7
len: 16
d_gene: TRBD2
CDR3nt: TGTGCCAGCAGTGAAGTTGTCGGGAGGATGTCCTACGAGCAGTACTTC
CDR3aa: CASSEVVGRMSYEQYF

v_gene: TRBV7-3
abundance: .
j_gene: TRBJ2-2
len: 12
d_gene: .
CDR3nt: TGTGCCAGCAGCTTCGGTGTCGGGGAGCTGTTTTTT
CDR3aa: CASSFGVGELFF